The TCR beta chain described here comes from a study of blood T cell repertoires in COVID-19 (dated by TCRdb to about 2020). Broadly, across the study: Collaborator samples came from the United States, Italy and Spain and covered acute and convalescent phases of COVID-19. The prospective study material was composed of cDNA or gDNA derived from T cells, B-cell-depleted T cells, or PBMCs. Subjects who had been exposed to COVID-19, were actively infected with it, or had recovered from it provided the deeply sampled blood TCRbeta repertoires that made up the dataset. A freely available public database, intended as a resource for researchers studying the immune response to SARS-CoV-2, is where the repertoires were released. Samples were obtained from the ongoing ImmuneRACE study (first 160 participants) and from 1,254 subjects provided by 6 global collaborators. The sample metadata nearly always contained a de-identified subject ID, COVID-19 status, age in years and sex. HLA class I and class II types, where available, came from metadata supplied by the sample provider rather than from assay-based typing.

CDR1 and CDR2 were assigned from the germline V gene as SGHTA and FQGNSA. The CDR3 runs 13 amino acids, cysteine and phenylalanine included. The CDR3 DNA has 39 bases and is translated from base 1. Between the V and J ends, shortened by 1 base and 4 bases respectively, the junction contains 7 bases. Each collaborating institution followed its own protocols to collect whole blood in K2EDTA tubes. Collaborator samples were shipped for TCRbeta analysis as frozen whole blood, isolated PBMCs, or DNA extracted from either sample type. Broader findings and caveats from the paper: How much clinical and demographic metadata was included differed by source and by participant, and the metadata was provided uncurated.

The immunoSEQ Assay, a bias-controlled multiplex PCR, was used to amplify TCRbeta CDR3 regions from genomic DNA. The published analysis was carried out like this. Within the assay, amplification of reference gene primers was used to estimate how many nucleated cells each sample contained. To quantify the absolute abundance of each unique TCRbeta CDR3 rearrangement, sequence reads were collapsed and filtered. For each sample, productive Simpson clonality was calculated by taking the square root of Simpson's diversity index across productive rearrangements. In its TCRdb copy, this immuneACCESS table keeps in-frame sequences only and misses some clones. Where compared with another copy, unresolved V genes explain less than half of these, and the others have no known cause. V and J calls and clone size follow that table, whereas D and trimming were derived from the DNA. Here the sample has hundreds of thousands of clones; 85% to 90% occur a single time. About 4.8% of the sample rests with the top ten.

For this clone: This receptor's antigen is unknown. The record has no base qualities; no much larger clone is one base away.

The receptor was isolated from a man aged 45-65 years with acute or convalescent COVID-19. The sequencing sample was made of peripheral blood. The chain was built from TRBV7-2 and TRBJ2-5, with TRBD2 tentatively as D gene (5 bases match). The CDR3: CASSLGTGETQYF. The sequenced DNA is TGTGCCAGCAGCTTAGGGACTGGAGAGACCCAGTACTTC. The variable domain in full, with residues beyond the CDR3 obtained from the reference TRBV7-2 and TRBJ2-5 genes, is GAGVSQSPSNKVTEKGKDVELRCDPISGHTALYWYRQSLGQGLEFLIYFQGNSAPDKSGLPSDRFSAERTGGSVSTLTIQRTQQEDSAVYLCASSLGTGETQYFGPGTRLLVL.